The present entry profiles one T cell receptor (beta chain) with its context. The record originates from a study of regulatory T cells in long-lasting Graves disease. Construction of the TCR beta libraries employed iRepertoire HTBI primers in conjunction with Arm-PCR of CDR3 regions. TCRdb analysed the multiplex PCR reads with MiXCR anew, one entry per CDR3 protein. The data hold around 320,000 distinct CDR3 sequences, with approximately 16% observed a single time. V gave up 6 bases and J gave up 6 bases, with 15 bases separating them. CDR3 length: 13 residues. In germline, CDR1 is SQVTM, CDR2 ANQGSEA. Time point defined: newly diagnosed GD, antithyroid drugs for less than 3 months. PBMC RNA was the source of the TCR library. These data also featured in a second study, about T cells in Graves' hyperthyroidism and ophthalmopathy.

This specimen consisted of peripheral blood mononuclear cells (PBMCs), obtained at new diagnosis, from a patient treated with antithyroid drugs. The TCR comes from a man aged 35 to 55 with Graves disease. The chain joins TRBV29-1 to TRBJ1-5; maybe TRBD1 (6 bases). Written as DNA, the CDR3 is TGCAGCGTACGAGGGGGGGAAGGTCAGCCCCAGCATTTT. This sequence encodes CSVRGGEGQPQHF.